The 19 T cell receptor beta chains below come from one sample, sequenced in a study of blood T cell repertoires in COVID-19. Method: immunoSEQ multiplex PCR; TCRdb's copy keeps in-frame clones and lacks some. The table lists more than 150,000 clones, roughly nine tenths of them singletons. Sequenced input: peripheral blood. The receptors derive from a man aged 65 to 85 with active or convalescent COVID-19.

This chain joins TRBV30 and TRBJ1-5, with TRBD1 matching 7 bases. The germline V gene has CDR1 GTSNPN and CDR2 SVGIG (reference sequence). The junction had 4 bases not matched to a gene; V was cut back by 2 bases and J by 3 bases. This CDR3 has 14 residues. This chain's CDR3 is CAWSHRGLNQPQHF. For the CDR3, the DNA is TGTGCCTGGAGTCACAGGGGACTCAATCAGCCCCAGCATTTT.

The chain joins TRBV5-1 to TRBJ2-1, with D hard to call. This CDR3 is built from 13 residues. Trimming pared 2 bases from V and 7 bases from J, leaving 10 bases between. In germline, CDR1 is SGHRS, CDR2 YFSETQ. CDR3: CASSFRPGNEQFF. The CDR3 DNA reads as TGCGCCAGCAGCTTTCGACCCGGGAATGAGCAGTTCTTC.

The chain has TRBV24-1 and TRBJ2-1; the match to TRBD2 covers 11 bases. The CDR3 contains 16 residues. Trimming at V came to 4 bases and at J to 5 bases, leaving 6 bases not matched to a gene. CDR1 KGHDR and CDR2 SFDVKD come from the germline V gene. The CDR3 here is CATSDWTSGRNNEQFF. CDR3 DNA sequence: TGTGCCACCAGTGACTGGACTAGCGGGCGAAACAATGAGCAGTTCTTC.

The V and J genes are TRBV7-9 and TRBJ2-6; unclear D gene. This CDR3 is built from 17 residues. Trimming stripped 2 bases from V and 8 bases from J, with 19 bases between. CDR1 and CDR2 (germline): SEHNR, FQNEAQ (reference sequence). CDR3 coding DNA: TGTGCCAGCAGCTTATTTTCCCGAGTGATCGAGCCCAACGTCCTGACTTTC. Its protein is CASSLFSRVIEPNVLTF. The full variable domain, rest sourced from reference TRBV7-9 and TRBJ2-6, is DTGVSQNPRHKITKRGQNVTFRCDPISEHNRLYWYRQTLGQGPEFLTYFQNEAQLEKSRLLSDRFSAERPKGSFSTLEIQRTEQGDSAMYLCASSLFSRVIEPNVLTFGAGSRLTVL.

The chain links TRBV5-4 to TRBJ1-4, with D perhaps TRBD1 (6 bases). Germline V CDR1 and CDR2: SGHNT, YYREEE (reference sequence). CDR3 length: 17 amino acids. Trimming stripped 3 bases from V and 0 bases from J, with 15 bases between. DNA for the CDR3: TGTGCCAGCAGCTCGAAGACAGGCGGCACAACTAATGAAAAACTGTTTTTT. Translating gives CASSSKTGGTTNEKLFF.

This chain joins TRBV11-3 and TRBJ2-1; no clear D gene. Trimming removed 5 bases at V and 0 bases at J, with 11 bases between. The CDR3 totals 15 residues. Germline CDR1 and CDR2: SGHNT and YENEEA. CDR3 in DNA: TGTGCCAGCAGCACTCAGGTTAGCTCCTACAATGAGCAGTTCTTC. This sequence encodes CASSTQVSSYNEQFF.

The rearrangement links TRBV12-3 or TRBV12-4 to TRBJ1-4; no firm D call. This CDR3 has 12 amino acids. The V and J ends lost 6 bases and 7 bases respectively, with 9 bases between them. The CDR3 DNA is TGTGCCAGCAGCTCGGTCGGTGAAAAACTGTTTTTT. Protein sequence: CASSSVGEKLFF.

This rearrangement joins TRBV7-2 to TRBJ2-3; the match to TRBD2 covers 7 bases. Trimming took 4 bases from V and 4 from J; bases not matched to a gene: 8. The CDR3 extends over 15 amino acids. In germline, CDR1 is SGHTA, CDR2 FQGNSA. The CDR3 protein is CASSWGRALSDTQYF. The DNA of the CDR3 is TGTGCCAGCAGCTGGGGGAGGGCCTTATCAGATACGCAGTATTTT.

V and J are TRBV2 and TRBJ1-4; 8 nucleotides agree with TRBD1. Germline-derived CDR1 and CDR2 are SNHLY and FYNNEI. The CDR3 has 15 amino acids. The J segment lost 4 bases and the V segment lost 5 bases, leaving 6 bases of the junction unmatched. For the CDR3, the DNA is TGTGCCAGCAGTCTTCCAGGGGGCCATAATGAAAAACTGTTTTTT. Translated, it gives CASSLPGGHNEKLFF.

This chain joins TRBV5-1 and TRBJ2-2; D is undetermined. The CDR3 contains 15 residues. Deletions cut 2 bases from V and 0 bases from J, with 8 bases between. Germline-derived CDR1 and CDR2 are SGHRS and YFSETQ. The CDR3 loop reads CASSFSPSNTGELFF. The CDR3 DNA is TGCGCCAGCAGCTTCAGTCCCTCGAACACCGGGGAGCTGTTTTTT.

This chain uses TRBV7-2 with TRBJ1-2, with TRBD1 identical over 8 bases. The trim removed 5 bases at V and 3 bases at J, leaving 8 bases unmatched. The CDR3 sequence is 15 residues long. Germline values: CDR1 SGHTA, CDR2 FQGNSA. Here the CDR3 reads CASSPGTGFYYGYTF. The DNA of the CDR3 is TGTGCCAGCAGCCCCGGGACAGGATTTTACTATGGCTACACCTTC.

V gene TRBV15 combines with J gene TRBJ1-1; D is possibly TRBD1 (5 bases). The length of the CDR3 is 16 residues. CDR1 and CDR2 from the germline V gene are LNHNV and YYDKDF (reference sequence). The V gene lost 5 bases and the J gene lost 3 bases, with 19 bases spanning the gap. The CDR3 here is CATSAKRWGEDTEAFF. The CDR3 DNA sequence: TGTGCCACCAGCGCTAAGAGGTGGGGGGAGGACACTGAAGCTTTCTTT.

The rearrangement uses TRBV6-5 and TRBJ1-1; 11 bases agree with TRBD1. V was clipped by 4 bases and J by 2 bases; unmatched bases: 6. CDR3 length: 16 amino acids. Germline V gives CDR1 MNHEY, CDR2 SVGAGI. DNA for the CDR3: TGTGCCAGCAGTTGGGGACAGGGGGTTTTTAACACTGAAGCTTTCTTT. It codes for CASSWGQGVFNTEAFF.

V usage is TRBV6-5 and J usage is TRBJ1-1; 7 bases line up with TRBD1. Germline V gene data show CDR1 as MNHEY and CDR2 as SVGAGI. The CDR3 runs to 15 residues. V lost 8 bases and J lost 5; bases outside the gene matches: 14. The CDR3 nucleotides read TGTGCCAGCGAGGACAGGTTCGGGTTTAGAACTGAAGCTTTCTTT. This encodes CASEDRFGFRTEAFF.

The rearrangement joins TRBV18 to TRBJ2-1; 14 nucleotides agree with TRBD2. Germline V CDR1 and CDR2: KGHSH, LQKENI. J gave up 6 bases and V 3 bases, and 1 base lay outside the gene matches. The CDR3 loop spans 15 amino acids. CDR3 amino acids: CASSPGTSGGNEQFF. CDR3 coding DNA: TGTGCCAGCTCACCCGGGACTAGCGGGGGCAATGAGCAGTTCTTC.

The rearrangement uses TRBV18 and TRBJ2-7; TRBD1 aligns across 8 bases. With V trimmed by 6 bases and J by 5 bases, 9 bases remained unmatched. The CDR3 is 14 amino acids. Germline CDR1 is KGHSH and CDR2 is LQKENI. The DNA for the CDR3 is TGTGCCAGCTCCCTCCGACAGGGGCAAGACGAGCAGTACTTC. This codes for CASSLRQGQDEQYF.

The sample holds a few counts of this clone. In nucleotides, the CDR3 is TGTGCCAGCAGCGTAGCTACGGGGGATGGTTATGAGCAGTTCTTC. Protein: CASSVATGDGYEQFF. This chain connects TRBV9 to TRBJ2-1; D is possibly TRBD2 (6 bases). Between the trimmed V and J ends, which lost 0 bases and 8 bases, there was a span of 15 bases. The CDR3 runs to 15 residues. Germline CDR1 reads SGDLS; CDR2 reads YYNGEE.

Regarding this clone: The junction shows a germline mismatch at one end, possibly a read error. The chain joins TRBV6-5 to TRBJ2-7; 7 bases agree with TRBD1. CDR1 and CDR2 from the germline V gene are MNHEY and SVGAGI. The CDR3 has 14 residues. The CDR3 coding sequence is TGTGCCAGCATTAAAACAAGCCCCTCGGACAGGATGACTTTC. Its translation: CASIKTSPSDRMTF.

CDR3: CASNSRENTEAFF. Written as DNA, the CDR3 is TGTGCCAGCAATTCGCGGGAGAACACTGAAGCTTTCTTT. The chain carries TRBV11-2 and TRBJ1-1; D not resolved. Per germline, CDR1 SGHAT and CDR2 FQNNGV. This CDR3 comprises 13 residues. The germline V and J ends were trimmed by 7 bases and 1 base, with 10 bases remaining between them.